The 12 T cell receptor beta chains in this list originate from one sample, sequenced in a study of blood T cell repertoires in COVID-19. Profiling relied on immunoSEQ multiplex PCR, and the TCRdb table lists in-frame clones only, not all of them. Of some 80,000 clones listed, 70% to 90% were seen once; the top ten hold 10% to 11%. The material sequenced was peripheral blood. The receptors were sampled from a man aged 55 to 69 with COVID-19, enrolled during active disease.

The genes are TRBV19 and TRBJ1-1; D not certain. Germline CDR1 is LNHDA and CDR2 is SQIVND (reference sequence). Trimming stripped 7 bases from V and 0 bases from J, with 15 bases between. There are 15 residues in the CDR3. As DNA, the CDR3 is TGTGCCAGTACCCCGATCGGGAGAATGAACACTGAAGCTTTCTTT. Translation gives CASTPIGRMNTEAFF.

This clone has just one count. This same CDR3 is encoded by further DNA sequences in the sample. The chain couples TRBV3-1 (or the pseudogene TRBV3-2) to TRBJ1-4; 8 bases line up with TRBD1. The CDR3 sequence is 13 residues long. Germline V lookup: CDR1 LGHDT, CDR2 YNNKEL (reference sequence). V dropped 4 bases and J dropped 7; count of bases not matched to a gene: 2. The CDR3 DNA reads TGTGCCAGCAGCCGACAGGGGACTGAAAAACTGTTTTTT. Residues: CASSRQGTEKLFF.

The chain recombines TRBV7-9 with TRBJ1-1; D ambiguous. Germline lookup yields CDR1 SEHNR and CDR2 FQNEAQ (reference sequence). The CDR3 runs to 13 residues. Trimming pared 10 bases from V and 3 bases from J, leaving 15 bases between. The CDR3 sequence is CATAASGYTEAFF. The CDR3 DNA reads TGTGCCACCGCCGCCTCAGGCTACACTGAAGCTTTCTTT.

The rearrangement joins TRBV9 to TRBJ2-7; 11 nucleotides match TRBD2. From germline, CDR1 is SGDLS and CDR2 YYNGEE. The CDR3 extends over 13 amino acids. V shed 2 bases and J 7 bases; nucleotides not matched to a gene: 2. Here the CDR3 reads CASSVRLAGEQYF. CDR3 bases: TGTGCCAGCAGCGTTCGACTAGCGGGGGAGCAGTACTTC.

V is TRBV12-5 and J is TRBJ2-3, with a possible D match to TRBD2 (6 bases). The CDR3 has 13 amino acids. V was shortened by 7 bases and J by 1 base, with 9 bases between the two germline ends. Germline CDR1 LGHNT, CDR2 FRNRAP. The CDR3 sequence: CASAASGTDTQYF. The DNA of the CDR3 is TGTGCTAGTGCTGCTAGCGGCACAGATACGCAGTATTTT.

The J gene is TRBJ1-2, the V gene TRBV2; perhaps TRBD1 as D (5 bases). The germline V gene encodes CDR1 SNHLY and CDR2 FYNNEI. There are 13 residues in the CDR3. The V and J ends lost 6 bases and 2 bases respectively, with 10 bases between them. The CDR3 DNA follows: TGTGCCAGCAGGATACAGGAGAACTATGGCTACACCTTC. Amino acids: CASRIQENYGYTF.

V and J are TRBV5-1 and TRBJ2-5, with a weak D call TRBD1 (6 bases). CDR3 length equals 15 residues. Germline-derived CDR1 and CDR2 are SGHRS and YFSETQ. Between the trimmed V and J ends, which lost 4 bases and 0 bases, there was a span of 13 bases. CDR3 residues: CASSPSGQHQETQYF. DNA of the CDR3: TGCGCCAGCAGCCCTTCTGGACAGCACCAAGAGACCCAGTACTTC. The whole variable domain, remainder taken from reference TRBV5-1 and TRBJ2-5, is KAGVTQTPRYLIKTRGQQVTLSCSPISGHRSVSWYQQTPGQGLQFLFEYFSETQRNKGNFPGRFSGRQFSNSRSEMNVSTLELGDSALYLCASSPSGQHQETQYFGPGTRLLVL.

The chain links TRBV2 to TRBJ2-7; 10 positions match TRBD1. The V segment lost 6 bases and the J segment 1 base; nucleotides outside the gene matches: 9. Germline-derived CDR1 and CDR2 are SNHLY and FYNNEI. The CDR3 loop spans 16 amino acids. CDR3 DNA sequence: TGTGCCAGCAGGTACGACCCGGGACAGGGGTCCTACGAGCAGTACTTC. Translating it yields CASRYDPGQGSYEQYF.

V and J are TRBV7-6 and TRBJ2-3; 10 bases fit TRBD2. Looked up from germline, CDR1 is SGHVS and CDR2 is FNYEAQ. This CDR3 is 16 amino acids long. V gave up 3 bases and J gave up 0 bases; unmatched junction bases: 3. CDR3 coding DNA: TGTGCCAGCAGCTTTATGACTAGCGGGAGCACAGATACGCAGTATTTT. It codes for CASSFMTSGSTDTQYF.

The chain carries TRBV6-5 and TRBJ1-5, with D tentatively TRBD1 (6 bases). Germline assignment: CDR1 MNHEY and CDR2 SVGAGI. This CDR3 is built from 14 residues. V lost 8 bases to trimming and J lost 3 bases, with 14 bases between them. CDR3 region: CASGEGEFNQPQHF. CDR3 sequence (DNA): TGTGCCAGCGGGGAGGGGGAATTCAATCAGCCCCAGCATTTT.

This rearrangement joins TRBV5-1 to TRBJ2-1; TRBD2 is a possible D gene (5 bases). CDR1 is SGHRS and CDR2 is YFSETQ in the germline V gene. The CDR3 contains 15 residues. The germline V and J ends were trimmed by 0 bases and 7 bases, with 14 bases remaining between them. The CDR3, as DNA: TGCGCCAGCAGCTTGGGTCTAGCACCCACTAATGAGCAGTTCTTC. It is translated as CASSLGLAPTNEQFF.

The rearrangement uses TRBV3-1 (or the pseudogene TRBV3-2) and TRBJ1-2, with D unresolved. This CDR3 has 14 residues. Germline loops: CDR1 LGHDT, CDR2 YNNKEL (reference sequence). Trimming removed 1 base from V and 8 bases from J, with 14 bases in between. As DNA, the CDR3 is TGTGCCAGCAGCCAAGCAGGAAGCCCACGGGGCTACACCTTC. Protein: CASSQAGSPRGYTF.